Sequencing of this T cell receptor beta chain was carried out in a study of STAT5B mutations in CD4+ large granular lymphocyte leukemia. Study-level findings and limits: Patient CD4-sorted repertoires looked more clonal than healthy CD4+ repertoires, even without putative leukemic clones.

The CDR3 runs to 14 residues. Germline V gene sequence: CDR1 SGHRS, CDR2 YFSETQ. V was clipped by 2 bases and J by 1 base, with 9 bases between them. TCRdb keeps only in-frame clones here, not all; method: immunoSEQ multiplex PCR. This repertoire shows tens of thousands of clones, around three quarters found once; its top ten account for more than 0.4%. A word on this clone: Its specificity is unknown.

This clonotype was obtained from a human donor in good health. The sample comprised CD4+ T cells from blood buffy coats. V and J are TRBV5-1 and TRBJ2-5; D tentatively fits TRBD1 or TRBD2 (5 bases each). CDR3 nucleotides: TGCGCCAGCAGCTTCGGGACGGCCCAAGAGACCCAGTACTTC. Protein: CASSFGTAQETQYF.